Presented here are 18 T cell receptor beta chains from one specimen sequenced in a study of blood T cell repertoires in COVID-19. Sequencing was performed with immunoSEQ multiplex PCR; in TCRdb, only in-frame clones are kept and a portion is missing. The repertoire holds some 45,000 clones, with approximately 87% as singletons. The sequenced sample consisted of peripheral blood. The receptors derive from a human donor in a cohort sampled during active COVID-19.

This chain's CDR3 is CASSFGTGLATDTQYF. The CDR3 DNA reads as TGTGCCAGCAGCTTCGGTACGGGACTAGCCACAGATACGCAGTATTTT. The chain couples TRBV5-6 to TRBJ2-3; 9 nucleotides align to TRBD2. This CDR3 contains 16 residues. V dropped 2 bases and J dropped 2; count of bases not matched to a gene: 6. Germline V lookup: CDR1 SGHDT, CDR2 YYEEEE.

This rearrangement joins TRBV19 to TRBJ2-7; D perhaps matches TRBD1 (6 bases). The V end lost 1 base, the J end lost 2 bases, and 15 bases lay between the germline ends. The CDR3 contains 16 residues. Per germline, CDR1 LNHDA and CDR2 SQIVND (reference sequence). The CDR3 coding sequence is TGTGCCAGTAGTATAGGAGGGGGAGATTCGCCCTACGAGCAGTACTTC. It is translated as CASSIGGGDSPYEQYF.

Concerning this clone itself: The sample has other DNA sequences that encode this CDR3 too. The chain carries TRBV5-1 and TRBJ2-3; D is unclear. Trimming shortened V by 0 bases and J by 3 bases, and 8 bases separated the two germline ends. The CDR3 totals 14 residues. CDR1 is SGHRS and CDR2 is YFSETQ in the germline V gene. The DNA for the CDR3 is TGCGCCAGCAGCTTGGTCGCAGGAACAGATACGCAGTATTTT. This gives the protein CASSLVAGTDTQYF.

The chain recombines TRBV27 with TRBJ1-5; D is unclear. Germline V gene sequence: CDR1 MNHEY, CDR2 SMNVEV (reference sequence). This CDR3 spans 17 amino acids. Trimming removed 1 base at V and 0 bases at J, with 13 bases between. The CDR3 coding sequence is TGTGCCAGCAGTTTATTCTACAGCTTTTATAGCAATCAGCCCCAGCATTTT. Its translation is CASSLFYSFYSNQPQHF.

The V and J genes are TRBV12-5 and TRBJ2-3; 7 bases are a match to TRBD2. The length of the CDR3 is 19 residues. V shed 1 base and J 4 bases; nucleotides not matched to a gene: 17. The germline CDR1 and CDR2 sequences are LGHNT and FRNRAP. This chain's CDR3 is CASGLAGSLGRGVPDTQYF. For the CDR3, the DNA is TGTGCTAGTGGTTTGGCCGGCTCTCTGGGGAGGGGAGTACCAGATACGCAGTATTTT.

This sequence joins TRBV11-3 and TRBJ2-7; 9 positions agree with TRBD1. The germline V gene has CDR1 SGHNT and CDR2 YENEEA. V gave up 5 bases and J gave up 3 bases; unmatched junction bases: 2. CDR3 length: 13 residues. This CDR3 is CASSPGQGYEQYF. CDR3 bases: TGTGCCAGCAGCCCGGGACAGGGCTACGAGCAGTACTTC. The entire variable domain, with the rest obtained from reference TRBV11-3 and TRBJ2-7, is as follows: EAGVVQSPRYKIIEKKQPVAFWCNPISGHNTLYWYLQNLGQGPELLIRYENEEAVDDSQLPKDRFSAERLKGVDSTLKIQPAELGDSAVYLCASSPGQGYEQYFGPGTRLTVT.

This rearrangement joins TRBV2 to TRBJ2-3, with D unclear. Germline-derived CDR1 and CDR2 are SNHLY and FYNNEI. CDR3 length: 12 amino acids. The V end was cut by 5 bases, the J end by 6 bases, with 9 bases between. CDR3 in amino acids: CASSYSPDTQYF. The CDR3, as DNA: TGTGCCAGCAGTTATAGCCCGGATACGCAGTATTTT.

The chain combines TRBV15 with TRBJ2-5; D unclear. Between the trimmed V and J ends, which lost 4 bases and 4 bases, there was a span of 10 bases. The CDR3 runs to 13 residues. CDR1 is LNHNV and CDR2 is YYDKDF in the germline V gene (reference sequence). For the CDR3, the DNA is TGTGCCACCAGCATAAGACACGGAGAGACCCAGTACTTC. Its translation is CATSIRHGETQYF.

The chain joins TRBV5-4 to TRBJ1-2, with TRBD1 as a possible D gene (5 bases). The V gene lost 1 base and the J gene lost 2 bases, with 9 bases spanning the gap. Germline CDR1 is SGHNT and CDR2 is YYREEE (reference sequence). The CDR3 totals 14 residues. In DNA, the CDR3 is TGTGCCAGCAGCTTGAGGGGCAGCAACTATGGCTACACCTTC. It codes for CASSLRGSNYGYTF. The full variable domain, rest sourced from reference TRBV5-4 and TRBJ1-2, is ETGVTQSPTHLIKTRGQQVTLRCSSQSGHNTVSWYQQALGQGPQFIFQYYREEENGRGNFPPRFSGLQFPNYSSELNVNALELDDSALYLCASSLRGSNYGYTFGSGTRLTVV.

The chain recombines TRBV12-3 or TRBV12-4 with TRBJ1-1, with TRBD1 matching over 9 bases. The CDR3 length is 13 residues. J was trimmed by 4 bases and V by 5 bases; bases with no gene match: 2. The CDR3 region has the DNA TGTGCCAGCAGTCCGGACAGGGGCACTGAAGCTTTCTTT. Protein: CASSPDRGTEAFF.

The J gene is TRBJ1-2, the V gene TRBV19; 9 bases map to TRBD1. Germline V CDR1 and CDR2: LNHDA, SQIVND (reference sequence). Losses at the gene ends were 7 bases for V and 7 bases for J; bases not matched to a gene: 10. The CDR3 has 14 amino acids. In nucleotides, the CDR3 is TGTGCCAGTACCTTAGGGACAGGGAATAGTGGCTACACCTTC. Protein sequence: CASTLGTGNSGYTF.

The chain uses TRBV7-9 and TRBJ2-3, with 10 positions matching TRBD2. The CDR3 is made up of 16 amino acids. Germline CDR1 reads SEHNR; CDR2 reads FQNEAQ (reference sequence). With 5 bases clipped from V and 2 bases from J, the junction kept 7 bases outside the gene matches. CDR3 protein: CASSAGTSAPTDTQYF. As DNA, the CDR3 is TGTGCCAGCAGCGCGGGGACTAGCGCACCCACAGATACGCAGTATTTT.

This clone has just a few counts. The chain couples TRBV6-4 to TRBJ2-1; D is perhaps TRBD1 (6 bases). Trimming shortened V by 2 bases and J by 5 bases, and 7 bases separated the two germline ends. Germline lookup yields CDR1 MRHNA and CDR2 SNTAGT. The CDR3 covers 13 residues. The DNA of the CDR3 is TGTGCCAGCAGTGACCGGGACAACAATGAGCAGTTCTTC. This gives the protein CASSDRDNNEQFF.

V usage is TRBV7-9 and J usage is TRBJ1-1; 7 bases match TRBD1. V lost 3 bases to trimming and J lost 0 bases; unmatched junction nucleotides: 4. The CDR3 runs 15 residues. The germline V gene encodes CDR1 SEHNR and CDR2 FQNEAQ (reference sequence). CDR3 sequence reads: CASSFRQGLNTEAFF. CDR3 nucleotides: TGTGCCAGCAGCTTCCGACAGGGTTTGAACACTGAAGCTTTCTTT.

J is TRBJ1-5 and V is TRBV19; TRBD1 agrees at 7 bases. CDR1 is LNHDA and CDR2 is SQIVND in the germline V gene (reference sequence). Trimming cost V 2 bases and J 4 bases; bases outside gene matches: 2. This CDR3 region has 14 residues. The CDR3: CASSIKQGNQPQHF. The CDR3 DNA reads as TGTGCCAGTAGTATAAAACAGGGGAATCAGCCCCAGCATTTT.

The CDR3 spells CASSQVPGPQPQHF. The CDR3 coding sequence is TGCGCCAGCAGCCAAGTCCCAGGGCCTCAGCCCCAGCATTTT. The chain joins TRBV4-1 to TRBJ1-5; tentatively, D is TRBD1 (5 bases). CDR3 length: 14 residues. Trimming took off 1 base at V and 6 bases at J, with 10 bases between the two ends. Germline V gene lookup returns CDR1 MGHRA and CDR2 YSYEKL.

This clone appeared a single time. V and J are TRBV5-1 and TRBJ2-1; 11 bases line up with TRBD2. The ends lost 4 bases at V and 2 bases at J; junction bases unmatched: 17. The CDR3 has 20 amino acids. From germline, CDR1 is SGHRS and CDR2 YFSETQ. CDR3 region: CASSALPSQYSGGAYNEQFF. CDR3 sequence (DNA): TGCGCCAGCAGCGCATTACCGTCCCAATATAGCGGGGGGGCCTACAATGAGCAGTTCTTC.

This clone was observed a handful of times. This rearrangement joins TRBV4-2 to TRBJ1-3, with D unclear. The germline gives CDR1 LGHNA, CDR2 YNFKEQ. The germline V and J ends were trimmed by 1 base and 8 bases, with 18 bases remaining between them. This CDR3 comprises 16 residues. The CDR3 loop reads CASSQAMEGGRDTIYF. CDR3 DNA sequence: TGTGCCAGCAGCCAAGCGATGGAGGGCGGGAGGGACACCATATATTTT.